One sample yielded the 16 T cell receptor beta chains listed below, sequenced in a study of blood T cell repertoires in COVID-19. TCRdb keeps only in-frame clones here, not all; method: immunoSEQ multiplex PCR. The repertoire holds roughly 150,000 clones, with roughly 80% as singletons. Material for sequencing was peripheral blood. The receptor source for this set is a woman at least 80 years old with COVID-19, enrolled during active disease.

The rearrangement joins TRBV3-1 (or the pseudogene TRBV3-2) to TRBJ1-1; no reliable D call. Germline lookup yields CDR1 LGHDT and CDR2 YNNKEL (reference sequence). The CDR3 length is 11 residues. Trimming took off 6 bases at V and 4 bases at J, with 6 bases between the two ends. The CDR3 nucleotides are TGTGCCAGCAGAGCGGGCACTGAAGCTTTCTTT. This codes for CASRAGTEAFF.

V usage is TRBV5-1 and J usage is TRBJ1-2, with D possibly TRBD1 on 5 matching bases. CDR3 length: 14 residues. Germline values: CDR1 SGHRS, CDR2 YFSETQ. Trimming stripped 7 bases from V and 7 bases from J, with 20 bases between. The CDR3 coding sequence is TGCGCCAGCCGCCCGATCGGGGGGGTAGGTGGCTACACCTTC. This gives the protein CASRPIGGVGGYTF.

This chain connects TRBV3-1 (or the pseudogene TRBV3-2) to TRBJ1-1, with D perhaps TRBD1 (6 bases). The V end lost 3 bases, the J end lost 3 bases, and 14 bases lay between the germline ends. The length of the CDR3 is 15 residues. Germline V lookup: CDR1 LGHDT, CDR2 YNNKEL (reference sequence). Here the CDR3 DNA reads TGTGCCAGCAGCCAGGTGGGGGGGGCGTACACTGAAGCTTTCTTT. This codes for CASSQVGGAYTEAFF.

The V gene is TRBV18, the J gene TRBJ2-2, with TRBD1 identical over 7 bases. This CDR3 contains 15 residues. Trimming at V came to 1 base and at J to 6 bases, leaving 5 bases not matched to a gene. CDR1 KGHSH and CDR2 LQKENI come from the germline V gene. The CDR3 nucleotides are TGTGCCAGCTCACCACTCGCGCAGGGGGCCGGGGAGCTGTTTTTT. Translating gives CASSPLAQGAGELFF.

The chain employs TRBV29-1 and TRBJ1-1; unclear D gene. CDR1 is SQVTM, CDR2 ANQGSEA, per germline. The CDR3 consists of 14 residues. V was clipped by 7 bases and J by 0 bases, with 15 bases between them. The CDR3 DNA follows: TGCAGCGCCGGCCGACTAAGGATGAACACTGAAGCTTTCTTT. Translating gives CSAGRLRMNTEAFF.

This chain uses TRBV25-1 with TRBJ1-3, with D hard to call. Trimming stripped 5 bases from V and 4 bases from J, with 9 bases between. Germline CDR1 reads MGHDK; CDR2 reads SYGVNS. The CDR3 length is 13 residues. CDR3 DNA sequence: TGTGCCAGCAGTCGGGGTCTGGGAAACACCATATATTTT. It specifies CASSRGLGNTIYF. The complete variable domain, with remaining parts taken from reference TRBV25-1 and TRBJ1-3, reads EADIYQTPRYLVIGTGKKITLECSQTMGHDKMYWYQQDPGMELHLIHYSYGVNSTEKGDLSSESTVSRIRTEHFPLTLESARPSHTSQYLCASSRGLGNTIYFGEGSWLTVV.

The chain carries TRBV27 and TRBJ1-2, with TRBD1 as a possible D gene (6 bases). Germline CDR1 is MNHEY and CDR2 is SMNVEV (reference sequence). V was pared by 4 bases and J by 5 bases, with 20 bases between. The CDR3 spans 16 residues. As DNA, the CDR3 is TGTGCCAGCAGTTACATGGGTGGCAGGGGTGGATATGGCTACACCTTC. Its translation: CASSYMGGRGGYGYTF.

The chain uses TRBV4-2 and TRBJ1-1; D is possibly TRBD1 (5 bases). The V gene lost 4 bases and the J gene lost 4 bases, with 13 bases spanning the gap. There are 14 residues in the CDR3. Germline V gene lookup returns CDR1 LGHNA and CDR2 YNFKEQ. The CDR3 nucleotides read TGTGCCAGCAGCCCCCCGGGGGAACGCACTGAAGCTTTCTTT. It yields the protein CASSPPGERTEAFF.

This clone came up a few times. The V and J genes are TRBV9 and TRBJ2-2; D may be TRBD2 (5 bases). The V end was cut by 3 bases, the J end by 7 bases, with 13 bases between. Germline V gene data show CDR1 as SGDLS and CDR2 as YYNGEE. This CDR3 comprises 14 residues. CDR3 nucleotides: TGTGCCAGCAGCGCAAGACCGAGCGGCGGGGAGCTGTTTTTT. This sequence encodes CASSARPSGGELFF.

The chain links TRBV5-1 to TRBJ1-3, with 8 bases that match TRBD1. The CDR3 contains 14 residues. The germline V gene encodes CDR1 SGHRS and CDR2 YFSETQ. V shed 8 bases, J shed 3 bases, and the junction held 7 bases outside the gene matches. The CDR3 spells CASSTGGLGNTIYF. CDR3 nucleotide sequence: TGCGCCAGTTCTACAGGGGGACTTGGAAACACCATATATTTT. Filled out from reference TRBV5-1 and TRBJ1-3, the complete variable domain reads KAGVTQTPRYLIKTRGQQVTLSCSPISGHRSVSWYQQTPGQGLQFLFEYFSETQRNKGNFPGRFSGRQFSNSRSEMNVSTLELGDSALYLCASSTGGLGNTIYFGEGSWLTVV.

This chain links TRBV7-2 with TRBJ2-1; no reliable D call. Germline V gene sequence: CDR1 SGHTA, CDR2 FQGNSA. The CDR3 consists of 15 residues. Trimming took off 3 bases at V and 2 bases at J, with 11 bases between the two ends. Written as DNA, the CDR3 is TGTGCCAGCAGCTTCGGTTCCCCCGCCTACAATGAGCAGTTCTTC. Protein sequence: CASSFGSPAYNEQFF.

This chain connects TRBV14 to TRBJ2-1; 9 positions match TRBD2. Germline CDR1 reads SGHDN; CDR2 reads FVKESK. V lost 2 bases and J lost 0; bases outside the gene matches: 5. This CDR3 is 17 amino acids long. The CDR3 spells CASSQFGTSFSYNEQFF. CDR3 bases: TGTGCCAGCAGCCAATTTGGGACTAGCTTCTCCTACAATGAGCAGTTCTTC. Filled out from reference TRBV14 and TRBJ2-1, the complete variable domain reads EAGVTQFPSHSVIEKGQTVTLRCDPISGHDNLYWYRRVMGKEIKFLLHFVKESKQDESGMPNNRFLAERTGGTYSTLKVQPAELEDSGVYFCASSQFGTSFSYNEQFFGPGTRLTVL.

V gene TRBV6-5 combines with J gene TRBJ1-2; perhaps TRBD1 as D (5 bases). Trimming took off 0 bases at V and 5 bases at J, with 13 bases between the two ends. The CDR3 is 15 residues long. The germline V gene has CDR1 MNHEY and CDR2 SVGAGI. The CDR3 reads CASSYSPTVLYGYTF. Written as DNA, the CDR3 is TGTGCCAGCAGTTACTCGCCGACAGTTTTGTATGGCTACACCTTC.

The chain employs TRBV28 and TRBJ1-3; 8 nucleotides align to TRBD1. With 5 bases clipped from V and 8 bases from J, the junction kept 14 bases outside the gene matches. The germline V gene encodes CDR1 MDHEN and CDR2 SYDVKM. The CDR3 totals 16 residues. DNA for the CDR3: TGTGCCAGCAGTCCCTGGGGGGCCCAACAGGGGGACACCATATATTTT. Amino acid sequence: CASSPWGAQQGDTIYF.

This chain links TRBV7-2 with TRBJ2-1, with TRBD2 as a possible D gene (5 bases). CDR1 SGHTA and CDR2 FQGNSA come from the germline V gene. The V and J ends lost 3 bases and 1 base respectively, with 7 bases between them. The CDR3 is 14 residues long. The CDR3 nucleotides are TGTGCCAGCAGCTTCCGGGGTTCCTACAATGAGCAGTTCTTC. This gives the protein CASSFRGSYNEQFF.

The genes are TRBV2 and TRBJ2-2; 11 bases line up with TRBD2. V lost 7 bases to trimming and J lost 5 bases; unmatched junction nucleotides: 3. Germline CDR1 is SNHLY and CDR2 is FYNNEI. The CDR3 spans 14 residues. The CDR3 region is CASTTSGSTGELFF. Written as DNA, the CDR3 is TGTGCCAGCACCACTAGCGGGAGTACCGGGGAGCTGTTTTTT.